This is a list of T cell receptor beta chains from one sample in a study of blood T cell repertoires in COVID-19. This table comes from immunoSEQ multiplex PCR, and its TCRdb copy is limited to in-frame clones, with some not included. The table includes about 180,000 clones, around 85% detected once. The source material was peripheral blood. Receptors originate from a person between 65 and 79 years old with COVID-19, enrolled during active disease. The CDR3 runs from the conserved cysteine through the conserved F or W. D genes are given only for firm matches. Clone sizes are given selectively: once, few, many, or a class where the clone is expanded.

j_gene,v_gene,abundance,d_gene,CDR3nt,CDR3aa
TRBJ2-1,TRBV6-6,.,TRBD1,TGTGCCAGCAGGACAGGGGAAAGCTCCTACAATGAGCAGTTCTTC,CASRTGESSYNEQFF
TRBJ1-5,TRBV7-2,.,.,TGTGCCAGCAGCCCGTTTCTAAGACAGGCTGGCAATCAGCCCCAGCATTTT,CASSPFLRQAGNQPQHF
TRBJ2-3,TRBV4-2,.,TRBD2,TGTGCCAGCAGCCCCACTAGCGGGGCTAGCACAGATACGCAGTATTTT,CASSPTSGASTDTQYF
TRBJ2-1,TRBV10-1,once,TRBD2,TGCGCCAGCAGCGCCGCGGGACTACCCGTAAATGAGCAGTTCTTC,CASSAAGLPVNEQFF
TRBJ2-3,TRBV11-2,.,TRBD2,TGTGCCAGCAGCCCACTAGCGGGGGGGAGAAGGGCCACAGATACGCAGTATTTT,CASSPLAGGRRATDTQYF
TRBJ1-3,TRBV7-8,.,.,TGTGCCAGCAGCTTAGTAGGGGCGAGCCCTGGAAACACCATATATTTT,CASSLVGASPGNTIYF
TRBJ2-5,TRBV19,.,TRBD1,TGTGCCAGCTCACCCGGCGGACAGGGGGGTTTCGTGTTCGGGACCCAGTACTTC,CASSPGGQGGFVFGTQYF
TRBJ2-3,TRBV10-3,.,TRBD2,TGTGCCATCAGGGAGGGGAGGGCCGAGGGTCTTGATACGCAGTATTTT,CAIREGRAEGLDTQYF
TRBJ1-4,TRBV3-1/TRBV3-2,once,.,TGTGCCAGCAGCCAAGATCCCCCCTTAGGGGGTAATGAAAAACTGTTTTTT,CASSQDPPLGGNEKLFF
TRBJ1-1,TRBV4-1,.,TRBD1,TGCGCCAGCAGCCTTAGACAGGGGGCAAACACTGAAGCTTTCTTT,CASSLRQGANTEAFF
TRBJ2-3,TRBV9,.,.,TGTGCCAGCAGCGAGACTTTAGGAGGGACTAGCACAGATACGCAGTATTTT,CASSETLGGTSTDTQYF
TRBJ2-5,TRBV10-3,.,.,TGTGCCATACAGTCTGAACCGTTCAAGGAGACCCAGTACTTC,CAIQSEPFKETQYF
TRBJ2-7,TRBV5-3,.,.,TGTGCCAGAAGCTTCTTACGGCGACCTTCGGCAGCGCTTCACTACGAGCAGTACTTC,CARSFLRRPSAALHYEQYF
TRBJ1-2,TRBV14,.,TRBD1,TGTGCCAGCAGCTCACTCGCAGGGGGCAGCTATGGCTACACCTTC,CASSSLAGGSYGYTF
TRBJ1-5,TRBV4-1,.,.,TGCGCCAGCAGCCAAGAGGTTGTCGGGAATCAGCCCCAGCATTTT,CASSQEVVGNQPQHF
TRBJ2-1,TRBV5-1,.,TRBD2,TGCGCCAGCAGCACACTAGCGGGAGGGGCTCACAATGAGCAGTTCTTC,CASSTLAGGAHNEQFF
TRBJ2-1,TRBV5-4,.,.,TGTGCCAGCAGCTTGGAAAGTCCAGGGGTCCACAATGAGCAGTTCTTC,CASSLESPGVHNEQFF
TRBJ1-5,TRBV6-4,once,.,TGTGCCAGCAATGGGGGCTGGGGTCAGCCCCAGCATTTT,CASNGGWGQPQHF
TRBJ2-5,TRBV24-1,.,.,TGTGCCACCAGTGGTTCCTCGCGCGGGGAAGAGACCCAGTACTTC,CATSGSSRGEETQYF
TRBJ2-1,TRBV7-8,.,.,TGTGCCAGCAGCTTAGCGGTGGTAAGAGCCTACAATGAGCAGTTCTTC,CASSLAVVRAYNEQFF
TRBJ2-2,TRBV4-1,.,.,TGCGCCAGCAGTAGTAAGTTCATCGGGGAGCTGTTTTTT,CASSSKFIGELFF
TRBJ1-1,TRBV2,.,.,TGTGCCAGCCTGGACACCCAGAACACTGAAGCTTTCTTT,CASLDTQNTEAFF
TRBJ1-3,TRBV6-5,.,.,TGTGCCAGCTCCCAGTTGAACACCATATATTTT,CASSQLNTIYF
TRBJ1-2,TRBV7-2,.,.,TGTGCCAGCAGCATAGACAGGTACTATGGCTACACCTTC,CASSIDRYYGYTF
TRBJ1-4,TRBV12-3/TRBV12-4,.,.,TGTGCCAGCAGTTTAGAGGGGAATGAAAAACTGTTTTTT,CASSLEGNEKLFF
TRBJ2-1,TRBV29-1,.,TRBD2,TGCAGCGTTGAGGAGGGTGGGAGGACTAGCGGGTACAATGAGCAGTTCTTC,CSVEEGGRTSGYNEQFF
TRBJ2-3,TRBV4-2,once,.,TGTGCCAGCAGCCAAGGAGACAGAGGACCGAGAAGCACAGATACGCAGTATTTT,CASSQGDRGPRSTDTQYF
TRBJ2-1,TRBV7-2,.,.,TGTGCCAGCAGCCTGTCGGGGGGCTTAAATGAGCAGTTCTTC,CASSLSGGLNEQFF
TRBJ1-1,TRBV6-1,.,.,TGTGCCAGCAGTGAGGGGCGCGCTGAAGCTTTCTTT,CASSEGRAEAFF
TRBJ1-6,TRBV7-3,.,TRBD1,TGTGCCAGCAGCGTCGGGACAGGGAGCCATAATTCACCCCTCCACTTT,CASSVGTGSHNSPLHF
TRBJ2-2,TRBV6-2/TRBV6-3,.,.,TGTGCCAGCAGCCTCGACAACCGGAACACCGGGGAGCTGTTTTTT,CASSLDNRNTGELFF
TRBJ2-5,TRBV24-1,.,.,TGTGCCACCAGTGCGAACATCGAAGAGACCCAGTACTTC,CATSANIEETQYF
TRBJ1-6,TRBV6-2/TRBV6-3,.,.,TGTGCCAGCAGTTACTCTACGGGAACGGGTTCACCCCTCCACTTT,CASSYSTGTGSPLHF
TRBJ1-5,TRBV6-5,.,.,TGTGCCAGCAGCAGGGGAACTAGCAATCAGCCCCAGCATTTT,CASSRGTSNQPQHF
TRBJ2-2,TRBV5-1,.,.,TGCGCCAGCAGCTTGTCAGGGATAGTCGCCGGGGAGCTGTTTTTT,CASSLSGIVAGELFF
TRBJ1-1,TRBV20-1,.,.,TGCAGTGCTGGGGGGAGCATGGCTTTCTTT,CSAGGSMAFF
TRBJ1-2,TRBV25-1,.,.,TGTGCCAGCAGTGACCCAAGACACTCACTAGACTATGGCTACACCTTC,CASSDPRHSLDYGYTF
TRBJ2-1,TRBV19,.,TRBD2,TGTGCCAGTAGTATCGCTCTAGCGGGGGCGTACAATGAGCAGTTCTTC,CASSIALAGAYNEQFF
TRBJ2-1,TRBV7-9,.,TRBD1,TGTGCCAGCAGCGTTCAGGGGGCCGAAACGGCTGAGCAGTTCTTC,CASSVQGAETAEQFF
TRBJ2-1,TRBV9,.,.,TGTGCCAGCAGCGTAGGCAGGCGCAGGCACAATGAGCAGTTCTTC,CASSVGRRRHNEQFF
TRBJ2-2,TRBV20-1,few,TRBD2,TGCAGTGCTAGTCGGGCGGGGGCGAACACCGGGGAGCTGTTTTTT,CSASRAGANTGELFF
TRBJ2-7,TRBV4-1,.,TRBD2,TGCGCCAGCAGCCAGACTAGCGGGAGTAGGTACGAGCAGTACTTC,CASSQTSGSRYEQYF
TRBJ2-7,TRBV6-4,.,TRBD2,TGTGCCAGCAGTCAACTAGCGGGGGGGGCCTACGAGCAGTACTTC,CASSQLAGGAYEQYF
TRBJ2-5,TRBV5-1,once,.,TGCGCCAGCAGCTTAGACACTCTTCTCCAAGAGACCCAGTACTTC,CASSLDTLLQETQYF
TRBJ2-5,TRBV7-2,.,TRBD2,TGTGCCAGCAGCTTAGCTGTTGGTAGCGGGAGTATGGAGACCCAGTACTTC,CASSLAVGSGSMETQYF
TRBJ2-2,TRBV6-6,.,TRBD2,TGTGCCAGCTCCCTGACTAGCGGGACTTCCGGGGAGCTGTTTTTT,CASSLTSGTSGELFF
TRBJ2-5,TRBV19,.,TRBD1,TGTGCCAGTAGTAGTCCAGGGGGTCAAGAGACCCAGTACTTC,CASSSPGGQETQYF
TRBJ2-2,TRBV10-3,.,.,TGTGCCATCCGGACATCCTCGACCACCGGGGAGCTGTTTTTT,CAIRTSSTTGELFF
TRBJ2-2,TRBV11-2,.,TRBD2,TGTGCCAGCAGCTTTCGGGGGGTATCCGGGGAGCTGTTTTTT,CASSFRGVSGELFF
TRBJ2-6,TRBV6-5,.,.,.,CASSTSSSGANVLTF
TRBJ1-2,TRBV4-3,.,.,TGCGCCAGCAGCCAAGAATGGCAGGAGGGAAGGGGCTACACCTTC,CASSQEWQEGRGYTF
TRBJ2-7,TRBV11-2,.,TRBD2,TGTGCCAGCAGCCCCGGGGGGGAGAATGAGCAGTACTTC,CASSPGGENEQYF
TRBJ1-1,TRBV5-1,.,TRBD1,TGCGCCAGCAGCTTCTTACAGGGGATGAACACTGAAGCTTTCTTT,CASSFLQGMNTEAFF
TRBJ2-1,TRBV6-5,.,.,TGTGCCAGCAGTTACTCTAATATTAATGAGCAGTTCTTC,CASSYSNINEQFF